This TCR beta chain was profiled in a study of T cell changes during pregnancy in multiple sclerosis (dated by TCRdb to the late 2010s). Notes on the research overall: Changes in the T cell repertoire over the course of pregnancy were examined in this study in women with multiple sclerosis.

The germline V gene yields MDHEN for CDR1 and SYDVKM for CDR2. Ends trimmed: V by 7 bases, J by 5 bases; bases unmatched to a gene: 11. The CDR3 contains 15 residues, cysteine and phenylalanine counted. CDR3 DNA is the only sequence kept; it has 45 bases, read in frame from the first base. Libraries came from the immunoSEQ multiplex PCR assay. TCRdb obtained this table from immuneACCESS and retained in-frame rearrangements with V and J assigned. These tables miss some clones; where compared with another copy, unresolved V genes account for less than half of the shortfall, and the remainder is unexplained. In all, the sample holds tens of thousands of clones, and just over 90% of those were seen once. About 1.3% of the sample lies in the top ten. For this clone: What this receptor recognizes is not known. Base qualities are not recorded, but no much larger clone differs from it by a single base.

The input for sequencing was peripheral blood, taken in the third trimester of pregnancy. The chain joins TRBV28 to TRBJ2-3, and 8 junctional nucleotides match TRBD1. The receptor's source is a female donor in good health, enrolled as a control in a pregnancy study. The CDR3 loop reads CASTPPQGAIDTQYF. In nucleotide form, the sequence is TGTGCCAGCACCCCTCCGCAGGGGGCAATAGATACGCAGTATTTT.